The rows below give T cell receptor beta chains drawn from one sample of a study of shared clonotypes between healthy human individuals. The table came from immunoSEQ multiplex PCR; TCRdb's copy has only in-frame clones and leaves some out. The sample lists about 800,000 clones, 96% seen once, with about 0.22% in the top ten. Specimen: naive CD8+ T cells sorted from blood. The receptor set was obtained from a man aged 25 to 40 in good health. Each CDR3 is given with its conserved first and last residue. D genes are given only for firm matches. The size of a clone is reported for some rows only, either as once, few or many, or as a class for expanded clones.

NA,TRBJ1-5,TRBV23-1,TRBD1,CASSRPGQGANQPQHF,TGCGCCAGCAGTCGCCCGGGACAGGGGGCCAATCAGCCCCAGCATTTT
NA,TRBJ2-1,TRBV7-9,NA,CASSSQGGEQFF,TGTGCCAGCAGCTCCCAGGGTGGTGAGCAGTTCTTC
NA,TRBJ2-7,TRBV7-9,NA,CASSYPAGSPSYEQYF,TGTGCCAGCAGTTACCCGGCGGGGTCTCCTTCCTACGAGCAGTACTTC
NA,TRBJ2-3,TRBV27,NA,CASSVGAVWSDTQYF,TGTGCCAGCAGCGTAGGGGCGGTCTGGTCAGATACGCAGTATTTT
NA,TRBJ2-1,TRBV5-4,NA,CASSRTYGGGGPGNEQFF,TGTGCCAGCAGCCGAACTTACGGTGGAGGAGGGCCGGGCAATGAGCAGTTCTTC
NA,TRBJ1-5,TRBV15,NA,CATSVDRGQPQHF,TGTGCCACCAGCGTGGACAGAGGCCAGCCCCAGCATTTT
NA,TRBJ2-7,TRBV4-1,NA,CASSPNSAPGLYF,TGCGCCAGCAGTCCTAATAGTGCACCAGGCCTGTACTTC
NA,TRBJ2-7,TRBV6-5,NA,CASSKHRTYEQYF,TGTGCCAGCAGTAAACATCGGACGTACGAGCAGTACTTC
NA,TRBJ2-7,TRBV29-1,TRBD1,CSVPLGTGGSEQYF,TGCAGCGTTCCTCTCGGGACAGGGGGCTCTGAGCAGTACTTC
NA,TRBJ2-1,TRBV7-2,TRBD2,CASSPGLAGGREQFF,TGTGCCAGCAGCCCCGGACTAGCGGGAGGCCGCGAGCAGTTCTTC
NA,TRBJ2-3,TRBV9,TRBD2,CASSRVGLSSTDTQYF,TGTGCCAGCAGTCGGGTGGGACTAAGTAGCACAGATACGCAGTATTTT
NA,TRBJ1-1,TRBV27,NA,CASSSSAGGDTEAFF,TGTGCCAGCAGTTCCTCGGCGGGCGGAGACACTGAAGCTTTCTTT
NA,TRBJ1-5,TRBV18,NA,CASSTDNQPQHF,TGTGCCAGCTCAACAGACAATCAGCCCCAGCATTTT
NA,TRBJ2-7,TRBV27,TRBD2,CASSLGGDYEQYF,TGTGCCAGCAGTTTGGGAGGGGATTACGAGCAGTACTTC
NA,TRBJ2-2,TRBV29-1,NA,CSVEDPGDGELFF,TGCAGCGTTGAAGATCCTGGGGACGGAGAGCTGTTTTTT
NA,TRBJ2-1,TRBV27,TRBD2,CASSLWGGSSSYNEQFF,TGTGCCAGCAGTTTATGGGGCGGGAGTAGCTCCTACAATGAGCAGTTCTTC
NA,TRBJ2-7,TRBV7-9,TRBD2,CASSTTSAPSYEQYF,TGTGCCAGCAGTACTACTAGCGCTCCTTCCTACGAGCAGTACTTC
NA,TRBJ1-2,TRBV15,NA,CATSRDRVLDGYTF,TGTGCCACCAGCAGAGATCGGGTTCTGGATGGCTACACCTTC
NA,TRBJ1-2,TRBV7-6,NA,CASSQPSRGGYTF,TGTGCCAGCAGCCAACCGTCTAGGGGTGGCTACACCTTC
NA,TRBJ2-1,TRBV5-1,TRBD2,CASSGGTSGRDEQFF,TGCGCCAGCAGCGGGGGGACTAGCGGGAGAGATGAGCAGTTCTTC
NA,TRBJ1-2,TRBV30,NA,CAWSGKLINPNYGYTF,TGTGCCTGGAGTGGAAAACTTATCAACCCTAACTATGGCTACACCTTC
NA,TRBJ2-5,TRBV25-1,NA,CASSEWGPQETQYF,TGTGCCAGCAGTGAATGGGGGCCCCAAGAGACCCAGTACTTC
NA,TRBJ2-7,TRBV2,NA,CASTGTYYEQYF,TGTGCCAGCACCGGGACTTACTACGAGCAGTACTTC
NA,TRBJ2-1,TRBV7-9,TRBD1,CASRPGQGYEQFF,TGTGCCAGCAGGCCCGGACAGGGCTATGAGCAGTTCTTC
NA,TRBJ2-5,TRBV7-3,TRBD2,CASSLGTSGRETQYF,TGTGCCAGCAGCTTAGGGACTAGCGGGAGAGAGACCCAGTACTTC
NA,TRBJ2-1,TRBV4-3,NA,CASAAVGDNEQFF,TGCGCCAGCGCGGCAGTAGGGGACAATGAGCAGTTCTTC
NA,TRBJ2-7,TRBV28,TRBD1,CASSQPGQGFYEQYF,TGTGCCAGCAGTCAACCGGGACAGGGATTTTACGAGCAGTACTTC
NA,TRBJ2-1,TRBV7-6,NA,CASSEGGGFTYNEQFF,TGTGCCAGCAGCGAGGGAGGGGGCTTTACCTACAATGAGCAGTTCTTC
NA,TRBJ1-1,TRBV9,NA,CASSVGGRTEAFF,TGTGCCAGCAGCGTCGGGGGGAGGACTGAAGCTTTCTTT
NA,TRBJ2-3,TRBV7-9,NA,CASSTLGGGTDTQYF,TGTGCCAGCAGCACCCTAGGTGGGGGCACAGATACGCAGTATTTT
NA,TRBJ2-2,TRBV13,NA,CASSLGPSGSDNTGELFF,TGTGCCAGCAGCTTAGGCCCGTCCGGGAGCGATAACACCGGGGAGCTGTTTTTT
NA,TRBJ1-2,TRBV7-9,NA,CASSPGQLYGYTF,TGTGCCAGCAGCCCCGGACAGCTCTATGGCTACACCTTC
NA,TRBJ2-7,TRBV5-4,TRBD2,CASNTREAMSYEQYF,TGTGCCAGCAATACTCGGGAGGCTATGTCGTACGAGCAGTACTTC
NA,TRBJ2-5,TRBV3-2,NA,CASSQTQYF,TGTGCCAGCAGTCAGACCCAGTACTTC
NA,TRBJ2-1,TRBV9,TRBD2,CASSPWTSGYNEQFF,TGTGCCAGCAGCCCCTGGACTAGCGGCTACAATGAGCAGTTCTTC
NA,TRBJ2-7,TRBV18,NA,CASSPAGTHYFYEQYF,TGTGCCAGCTCACCTGCCGGGACTCACTATTTCTACGAGCAGTACTTC
once,TRBJ1-4,TRBV4-1,NA,CASSQVLGLVSEKLFF,TGCGCCAGCAGCCAAGTTTTGGGGCTGGTTAGTGAAAAACTGTTTTTT
NA,TRBJ1-1,TRBV7-2,NA,CASSLDLSGAEAFF,TGTGCCAGCAGCTTAGACCTCTCAGGAGCTGAAGCTTTCTTT
NA,TRBJ2-5,TRBV7-8,TRBD2,CASSLLLAGGPETQYF,TGTGCCAGCAGCCTGCTGTTAGCGGGAGGTCCGGAGACCCAGTACTTC
NA,TRBJ1-2,TRBV7-9,NA,CASSIGTSGFYGYTF,TGTGCCAGCAGCATCGGGACGTCTGGGTTCTATGGCTACACCTTC
NA,TRBJ1-1,TRBV13,NA,CASGNARIGLLEAFF,TGTGCCAGCGGCAATGCTAGAATAGGACTGTTGGAAGCTTTCTTT
NA,TRBJ1-1,TRBV29-1,NA,CSAGWREAFF,TGCAGCGCGGGCTGGAGGGAAGCTTTCTTT
NA,TRBJ2-7,TRBV27,TRBD1,CASSFAGQGAYEQYF,TGTGCCAGCAGTTTTGCAGGACAGGGCGCCTACGAGCAGTACTTC
NA,TRBJ2-1,TRBV27,NA,CASSFLWGPYNEQFF,TGTGCCAGCAGTTTTCTGTGGGGACCCTACAATGAGCAGTTCTTC
NA,TRBJ2-1,TRBV2,TRBD2,CASRAGTSGYNEQFF,TGTGCCAGCAGGGCCGGGACTAGCGGCTACAATGAGCAGTTCTTC
once,TRBJ2-1,TRBV10-3,TRBD2,CAISESGAGGPNEQFF,TGTGCCATCAGTGAGTCGGGAGCGGGAGGTCCAAATGAGCAGTTCTTC
NA,TRBJ2-7,TRBV19,TRBD2,CASSTNPGRGSPYEQYF,TGTGCCAGTAGTACAAATCCCGGTCGCGGGAGCCCCTACGAGCAGTACTTC
NA,TRBJ2-7,TRBV7-9,NA,CASSRDYSYEQYF,TGTGCCAGCAGCCGGGATTACTCCTACGAGCAGTACTTC
NA,TRBJ2-5,TRBV7-2,TRBD2,CASSPPPGLAGGETQYF,TGTGCCAGCAGCCCGCCGCCGGGTCTAGCGGGCGGAGAGACCCAGTACTTC
NA,TRBJ2-1,TRBV28,NA,CASSLEGSLQFF,TGTGCCAGCAGTTTAGAGGGGAGTCTACAGTTCTTC
NA,TRBJ2-1,TRBV5-1,TRBD2,CASQSGNQAYNEQFF,TGCGCCAGCCAGAGCGGGAACCAGGCCTACAATGAGCAGTTCTTC
NA,TRBJ2-1,TRBV9,TRBD2,CASSRTSGSYNEQFF,TGTGCCAGCAGCCGAACTAGCGGATCATACAATGAGCAGTTCTTC
NA,TRBJ1-2,TRBV28,NA,CASSPTGLGDIGYGYTF,TGTGCCAGCAGTCCCACCGGCCTGGGGGATATAGGCTATGGCTACACCTTC